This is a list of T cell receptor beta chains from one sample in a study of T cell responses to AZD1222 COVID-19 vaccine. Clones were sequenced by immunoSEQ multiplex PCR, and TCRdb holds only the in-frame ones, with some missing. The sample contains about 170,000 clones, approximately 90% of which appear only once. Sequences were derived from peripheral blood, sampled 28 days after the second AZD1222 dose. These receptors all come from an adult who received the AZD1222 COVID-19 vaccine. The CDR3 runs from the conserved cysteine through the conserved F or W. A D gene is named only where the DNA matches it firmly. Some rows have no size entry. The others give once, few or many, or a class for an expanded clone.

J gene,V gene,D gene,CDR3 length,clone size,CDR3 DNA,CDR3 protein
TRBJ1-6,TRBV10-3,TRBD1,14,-,TGTGCCATCACCCAGGGGGGGGCAGGTTCACCCCTCCACTTT,CAITQGGAGSPLHF
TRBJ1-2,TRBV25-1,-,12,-,TGTGCCAGCAGTGAAGTCCGCGTTGGCTACACCTTC,CASSEVRVGYTF
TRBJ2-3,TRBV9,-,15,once,TGTGCCAGCAGCGTAGGGAGCAGAAACACAGATACGCAGTATTTT,CASSVGSRNTDTQYF
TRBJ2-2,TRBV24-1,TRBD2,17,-,TGTGCCACCAGTGATATCAGCGGGGGAGTGAACACCGGGGAGCTGTTTTTT,CATSDISGGVNTGELFF
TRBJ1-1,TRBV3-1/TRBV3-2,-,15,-,TGTGCCAGCAGCCCCCGGCCAGGGACGAACACTGAAGCTTTCTTT,CASSPRPGTNTEAFF
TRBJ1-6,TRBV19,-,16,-,TGTGCCAGTAGCTCCCTACAGGGCAGCAGGAATTCACCCCTCCACTTT,CASSSLQGSRNSPLHF
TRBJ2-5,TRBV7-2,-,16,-,TGTGCCAGCAGCTTGTCTGCGGCGATCAACCAAGAGACCCAGTACTTC,CASSLSAAINQETQYF
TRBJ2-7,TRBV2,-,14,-,TGTGCTACACTCCCCGGCAGGGATGGATCCCAGCAGTACTTC,CATLPGRDGSQQYF
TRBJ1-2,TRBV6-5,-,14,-,TGTGCCAGCAGTACCCGAGGGGATTCCTATGGCTACACCTTC,CASSTRGDSYGYTF
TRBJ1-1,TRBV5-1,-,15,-,TGCGCCAGCAGCTATACAGGGCCCTCCCACACTGAAGCTTTCTTT,CASSYTGPSHTEAFF
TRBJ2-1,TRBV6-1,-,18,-,TGTGCCAGCAGTGAAGCGCAGACTCCGGACAGCTCCTACAATGAGCAGTTCTTC,CASSEAQTPDSSYNEQFF
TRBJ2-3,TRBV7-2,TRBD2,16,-,TGTGCCAGCAGCTTCGGGGGGGCCTTACGAGGAGATACGCAGTATTTT,CASSFGGALRGDTQYF
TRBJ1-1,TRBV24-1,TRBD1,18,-,TGTGCCACCAGATCAGTTCGGACAGGGCCTTTCATGAACACTGAAGCTTTCTTT,CATRSVRTGPFMNTEAFF
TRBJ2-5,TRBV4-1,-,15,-,TGCGCCAGCAGCCAGACACAGGGAGGGGAAGAGACCCAGTACTTC,CASSQTQGGEETQYF
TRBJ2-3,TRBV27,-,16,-,TGTGCCAGCAGTTGGACCGGGACAACTAGCACAGATACGCAGTATTTT,CASSWTGTTSTDTQYF
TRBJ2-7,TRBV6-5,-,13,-,TGTGCCAGCAGTTACTCGTCCAGCCGCGAGCAGTACTTC,CASSYSSSREQYF
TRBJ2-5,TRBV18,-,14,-,TGTGCCAGCTCACCATATAGGTACCAAGAGACCCAGTACTTC,CASSPYRYQETQYF
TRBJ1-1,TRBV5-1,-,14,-,TGCGCCAGCAGCTTGGGGCAGGTTAGCACTGAAGCTTTCTTT,CASSLGQVSTEAFF
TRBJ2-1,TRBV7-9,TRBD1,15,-,TGTGCCAGCAGCCACTCGGGACAGAGGTCCAATGAGCAGTTCTTC,CASSHSGQRSNEQFF
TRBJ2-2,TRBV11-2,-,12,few,TGTGCCAGCACTCACCTCACCGGGGAGCTGTTTTTT,CASTHLTGELFF
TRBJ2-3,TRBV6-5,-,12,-,TGTGCCAGCAGCCCCGAGGGAAATACGCAGTATTTT,CASSPEGNTQYF
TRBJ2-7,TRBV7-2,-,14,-,TGTGCCAGCAGCTTACTGGGGCGAAGGAGCGAGCAGTACTTC,CASSLLGRRSEQYF
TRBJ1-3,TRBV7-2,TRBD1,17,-,TGTGCCAGCAGCTTAGAGGGGACAGGGCGGAGTGGAAACACCATATATTTT,CASSLEGTGRSGNTIYF
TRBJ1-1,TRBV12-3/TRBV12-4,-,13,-,TGTGCCAGCAGTTTTTCCAGGAACACTGAAGCTTTCTTT,CASSFSRNTEAFF
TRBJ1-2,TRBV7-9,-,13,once,TGTGCCAGCAGCTTGGGGACGAGCTATGGCTACACCTTC,CASSLGTSYGYTF
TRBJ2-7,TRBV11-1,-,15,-,TGTGCCAGCAGCTTATTGGGGGGGCGAACTTACGAGCAGTACTTC,CASSLLGGRTYEQYF
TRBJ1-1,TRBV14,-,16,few,TGTGCCAGCAGCCAATGGGAAGGCAGGGCGAACACTGAAGCTTTCTTT,CASSQWEGRANTEAFF
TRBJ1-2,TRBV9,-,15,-,TGTGCCAGCAGCGCGCAAATGGACATTAACTATGGCTACACCTTC,CASSAQMDINYGYTF
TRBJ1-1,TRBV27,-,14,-,TGTGCCAGCAGTTTATACAGTGGGGTGGCTGAAGCTTTCTTT,CASSLYSGVAEAFF
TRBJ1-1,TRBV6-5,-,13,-,TGTGCCAGCAGTACCAGGGCGAACACTGAAGCTTTCTTT,CASSTRANTEAFF
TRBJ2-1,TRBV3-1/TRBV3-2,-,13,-,TGTGCCAGCAGCCAAGTTACGGACAATGAGCAGTTCTTC,CASSQVTDNEQFF
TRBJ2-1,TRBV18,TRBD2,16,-,TGTGCCAGCTCAACCGGGACTAGCGGTCCTTACAATGAGCAGTTCTTC,CASSTGTSGPYNEQFF
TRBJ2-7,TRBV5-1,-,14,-,TGCGCCAGCAGCTCCCCATTGAGCTCCTACGAGCAGTACTTC,CASSSPLSSYEQYF
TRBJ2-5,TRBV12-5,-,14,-,TGTGCTAGTGGTTTGGGACTAACATCGGAGACCCAGTACTTC,CASGLGLTSETQYF
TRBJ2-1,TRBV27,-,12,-,TGTGCCAGCAGTTACCTTGGAAATGAGCAGTTCTTC,CASSYLGNEQFF
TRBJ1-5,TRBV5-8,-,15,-,TGTGCCAGCAGCTTGGGCAGTTATAGCAATCAGCCCCAGCATTTT,CASSLGSYSNQPQHF
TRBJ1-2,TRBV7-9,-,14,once,TGTGCCAGCAGCCCAAGACAGAGAAACTATGGCTACACCTTC,CASSPRQRNYGYTF
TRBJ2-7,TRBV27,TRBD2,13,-,TGTGCCACTGGAGCGGGGGGGACCTACGAGCAGTACTTC,CATGAGGTYEQYF
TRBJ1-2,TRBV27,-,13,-,TGTGCCAGCAGTTTAGGGTTCGGGGCTGGCTACACCTTC,CASSLGFGAGYTF
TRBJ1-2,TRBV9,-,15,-,TGTGCCAGCAGCGGAACCAGGGTAATACGCTATGGCTACACCTTC,CASSGTRVIRYGYTF
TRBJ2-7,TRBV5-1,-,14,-,TGCGCCAGCAGCTTGGAGGTCGTGGGATACGAGCAGTACTTC,CASSLEVVGYEQYF
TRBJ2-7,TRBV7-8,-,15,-,TGTGCCAGCAGCCCTAAGGCAGGGGAAAGGGACGAGCAGTACTTC,CASSPKAGERDEQYF
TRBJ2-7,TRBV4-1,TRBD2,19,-,TGCGCCAGCAGCCAAGAAGGACTAGCGGGGGGCCCCGGCTCCTACGAGCAGTACTTC,CASSQEGLAGGPGSYEQYF
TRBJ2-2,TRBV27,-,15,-,TGTGCCAGCAGGCGAGAGTCGGTCTTGGCCGGGGAGCTGTTTTTT,CASRRESVLAGELFF
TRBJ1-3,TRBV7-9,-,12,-,TGTGCCAGCAGCCTCGTCCTCAACACCATATATTTT,CASSLVLNTIYF
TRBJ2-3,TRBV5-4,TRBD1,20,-,TGTGCCAGCAGCTTGGTGGACAGGACCCCTAAACCCAAATCGGGGGATACGCAGTATTTT,CASSLVDRTPKPKSGDTQYF
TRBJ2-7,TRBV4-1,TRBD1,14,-,TGCGCCAGCAGCCACGGACAGGGAACCTACGAGCAGTACTTC,CASSHGQGTYEQYF
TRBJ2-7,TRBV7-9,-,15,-,TGTGCCAGCAGCGCACGGACCGGGTGGATTAACGAGCAGTACTTC,CASSARTGWINEQYF
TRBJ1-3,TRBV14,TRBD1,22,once,TGTGCCAGCAGCCAAGATCTGTCGTGGGGACAGGTCCGGACCCACGATGGAAACACCATATATTTT,CASSQDLSWGQVRTHDGNTIYF
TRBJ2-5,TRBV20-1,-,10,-,TGCAGCAACTTGCAAGAGACCCAGTACTTC,CSNLQETQYF
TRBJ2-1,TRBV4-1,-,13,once,TGCGCCAGCAGCCAAGATGGTGACGGTGAGCAGTTCTTC,CASSQDGDGEQFF
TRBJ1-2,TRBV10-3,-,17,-,TGTGCCATCAGTGACCAAGAGGGCCCAAAAGCTAACTATGGCTACACCTTC,CAISDQEGPKANYGYTF
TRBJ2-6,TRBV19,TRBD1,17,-,TGTGCCAGTCAGGACAGGGGCAACCCCTCTGGGGCCAACGTCCTGACTTTC,CASQDRGNPSGANVLTF
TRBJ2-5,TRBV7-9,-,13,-,TGTGCCAGCAGCACAGGACAAAGTGGGACCCAGTACTTC,CASSTGQSGTQYF
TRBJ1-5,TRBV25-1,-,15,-,TGTGCCAGCAAGACCCGTTCAGGGAGCAATCAGCCCCAGCATTTT,CASKTRSGSNQPQHF
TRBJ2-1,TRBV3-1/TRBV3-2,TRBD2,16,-,TGTGCCAGCAGCCAAGAGCCTAGCGGGGGACCTAATGAGCAGTTCTTC,CASSQEPSGGPNEQFF
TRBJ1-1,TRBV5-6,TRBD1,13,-,TGTGCCAGCAGCTCCGACAGGGGCACTGAAGCTTTCTTT,CASSSDRGTEAFF
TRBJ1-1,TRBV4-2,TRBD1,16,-,TGTGCCAGCAGCCAAGTTGGACGGACAGGGTGGACTGAAGCTTTCTTT,CASSQVGRTGWTEAFF
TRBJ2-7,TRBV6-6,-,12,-,TGTGCCAGCAGCCAGACCCGCTACGAGCAGTACTTC,CASSQTRYEQYF
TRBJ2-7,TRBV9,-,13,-,TGTGCCAGCAGCCCCTTAGTCGGGTACGAGCAGTACTTC,CASSPLVGYEQYF